The 10 T cell receptor beta chains listed next were all sequenced from one sample in a study of spatial heterogeneity in lung cancer. Study-level findings and limits: Higher tumor mutation counts went along with higher counts of expanded intratumoral alpha and beta TCRs.

TCRdb re-called the 5' RACE reads with MiXCR, one entry per CDR3 protein. The sample includes about 100,000 distinct CDR3 sequences, about 4.4% of them seen just once. The antigens of these receptors remain unknown. The sample's time point: sample taken at primary tumor resection. Sequencing was performed on lung tumor tissue, taken at surgery. Every receptor here comes from a male donor with early-stage non-small cell lung cancer.

The chain combines TRBV7-2 with TRBJ2-5; no reliable D call. The germline V gene encodes CDR1 SGHTA and CDR2 FQGNSA. This CDR3 has 12 residues. The V end lost 4 bases, the J end lost 5 bases, and 8 bases lay between the germline ends. CDR3 in DNA: TGTGCCAGCAGCTCTAGGCGTGAGACCCAGTACTTC. Amino acids: CASSSRRETQYF.

In its sample, this clonotype was seen many times. V is TRBV9 and J is TRBJ1-1, with D uncertain. The CDR3 is 13 amino acids. The germline V and J ends were trimmed by 3 bases and 0 bases, with 6 bases remaining between them. The germline V gene has CDR1 SGDLS and CDR2 YYNGEE. This CDR3 reads CASSGDVNTEAFF. In DNA, the CDR3 is TGTGCCAGCAGCGGGGATGTGAACACTGAAGCTTTCTTT.

This clonotype has ten or more counts. The chain couples TRBV20-1 to TRBJ1-1, with unresolved D. This CDR3 is built from 15 residues. Germline values: CDR1 DFQATT, CDR2 SNEGSKA (reference sequence). V was clipped by 3 bases and J by 1 base, with 15 bases between them. The CDR3 loop is CSASFRSRGNTEAFF. In DNA, the CDR3 is TGCAGTGCTAGTTTTAGGTCGCGGGGGAACACTGAAGCTTTCTTT.

The chain combines TRBV6-1 with TRBJ2-2; D is uncertain. CDR1 is MNHNS and CDR2 is SASEGT in the germline V gene. The CDR3 spans 14 residues. V lost 4 bases and J 3 bases, leaving 9 bases between the germline ends. The CDR3 spells CASSAVHHTGELFF. The CDR3 DNA is TGTGCCAGCAGTGCGGTACATCACACCGGGGAGCTGTTTTTT.

This clonotype was found many times. The chain has TRBV20-1 and TRBJ1-5; D unresolved. From germline, CDR1 is DFQATT and CDR2 SNEGSKA (reference sequence). CDR3 length equals 13 residues. The V gene lost 4 bases and the J gene lost 5 bases, with 12 bases spanning the gap. The CDR3 DNA sequence: TGCAGTGCTAAGCCAGGAGGCTATCAGCCCCAGCATTTT. Amino acids: CSAKPGGYQPQHF.

This clonotype was detected many times. The chain employs TRBV12-3 or TRBV12-4 and TRBJ1-5; 7 bases are shared with TRBD1. The CDR3 has 13 residues. The V and J ends lost 6 bases and 5 bases, in that order; junction bases with no gene match: 4. CDR3 amino acids: CASRIGQDQPQHF. The CDR3 bases are TGTGCCAGCAGAATTGGACAGGATCAGCCCCAGCATTTT.

The rearrangement uses TRBV6-2 or TRBV6-3 and TRBJ2-7; 11 bases align to TRBD2. The V gene's germline CDR1 is MNHEY and CDR2 SVGEGT. CDR3 size: 14 residues. V lost 2 bases to trimming and J lost 3 bases; unmatched junction nucleotides: 0. The chain's CDR3 is CASSYGTSGYEQYF. The CDR3 DNA sequence: TGTGCCAGCAGTTACGGGACTAGCGGCTACGAGCAGTACTTC.

This clonotype was found many times. The rearrangement uses TRBV7-9 and TRBJ2-2, with D possibly TRBD1 on 6 matching bases. Germline V gene sequence: CDR1 SEHNR, CDR2 FQNEAQ (reference sequence). Trimming took off 4 bases at V and 4 bases at J, with 19 bases between the two ends. The CDR3 runs to 17 residues. The CDR3, as DNA: TGTGCCAGCAGCTCCCCCTGGGGGCGAACAGGCACCGGGGAGCTGTTTTTT. It codes for CASSSPWGRTGTGELFF.

V usage is TRBV7-2 and J usage is TRBJ1-1; D is perhaps TRBD1 (5 bases). The CDR3 is made up of 14 amino acids. Trimming stripped 2 bases from V and 1 base from J, with 8 bases between. CDR1 is SGHTA, CDR2 FQGNSA, per germline. The CDR3 DNA reads TGTGCCAGCAGCTTAATTAGGGGGAACACTGAAGCTTTCTTT. This gives the protein CASSLIRGNTEAFF.

This clonotype was recorded many times. The rearrangement uses TRBV4-2 and TRBJ2-3; 12 positions match TRBD2. CDR1 and CDR2 from the germline V gene are LGHNA and YNFKEQ. The CDR3 totals 18 residues. V lost 4 bases, J lost 4 bases, and 12 bases stayed unmatched. The CDR3 bases are TGTGCCAGCAGCCCCCACCTACTAGCGGGAGGTTTGTCAGATACGCAGTATTTT. It yields the protein CASSPHLLAGGLSDTQYF.